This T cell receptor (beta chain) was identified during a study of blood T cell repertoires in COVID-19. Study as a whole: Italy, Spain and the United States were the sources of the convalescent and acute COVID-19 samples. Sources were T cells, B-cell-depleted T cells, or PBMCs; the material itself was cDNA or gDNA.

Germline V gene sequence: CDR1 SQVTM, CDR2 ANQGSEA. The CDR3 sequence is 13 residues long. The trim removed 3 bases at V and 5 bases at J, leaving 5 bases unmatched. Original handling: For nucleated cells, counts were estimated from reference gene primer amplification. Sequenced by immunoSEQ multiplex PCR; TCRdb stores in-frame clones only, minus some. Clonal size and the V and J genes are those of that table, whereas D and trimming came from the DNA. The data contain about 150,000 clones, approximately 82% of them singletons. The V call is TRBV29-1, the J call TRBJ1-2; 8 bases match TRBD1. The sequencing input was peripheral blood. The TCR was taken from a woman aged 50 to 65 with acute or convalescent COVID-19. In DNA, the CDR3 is TGCAGCGTTGAGGTCAGGGGGCTTTATGGCTACACCTTC. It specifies CSVEVRGLYGYTF.